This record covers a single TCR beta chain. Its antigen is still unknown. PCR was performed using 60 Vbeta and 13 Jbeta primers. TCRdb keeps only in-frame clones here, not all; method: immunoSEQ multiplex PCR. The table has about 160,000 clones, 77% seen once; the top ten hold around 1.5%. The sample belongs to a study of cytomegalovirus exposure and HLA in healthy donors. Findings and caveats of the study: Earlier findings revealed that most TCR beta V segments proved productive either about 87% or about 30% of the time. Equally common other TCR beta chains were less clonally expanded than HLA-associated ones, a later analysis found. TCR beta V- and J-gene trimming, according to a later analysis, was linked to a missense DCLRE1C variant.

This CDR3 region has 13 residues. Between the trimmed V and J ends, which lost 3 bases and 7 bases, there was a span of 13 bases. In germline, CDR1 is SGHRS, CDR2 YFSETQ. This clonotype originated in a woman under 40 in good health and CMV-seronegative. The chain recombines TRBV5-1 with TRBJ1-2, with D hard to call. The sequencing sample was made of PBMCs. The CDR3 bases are TGCGCCAGCAGCTACGGGATCGGGAGTGGCTACACCTTC. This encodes CASSYGIGSGYTF.